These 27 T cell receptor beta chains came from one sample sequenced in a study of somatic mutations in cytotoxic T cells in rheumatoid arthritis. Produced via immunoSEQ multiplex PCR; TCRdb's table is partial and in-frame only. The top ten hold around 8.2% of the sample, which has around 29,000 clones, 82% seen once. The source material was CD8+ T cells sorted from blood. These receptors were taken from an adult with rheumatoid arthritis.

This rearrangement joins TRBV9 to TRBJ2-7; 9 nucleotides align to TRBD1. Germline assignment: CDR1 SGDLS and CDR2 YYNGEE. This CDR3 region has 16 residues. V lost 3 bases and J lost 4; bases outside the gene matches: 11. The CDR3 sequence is CASSGPGQGSAYEQYF. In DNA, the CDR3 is TGTGCCAGCAGCGGCCCGGGACAGGGTTCCGCTTACGAGCAGTACTTC.

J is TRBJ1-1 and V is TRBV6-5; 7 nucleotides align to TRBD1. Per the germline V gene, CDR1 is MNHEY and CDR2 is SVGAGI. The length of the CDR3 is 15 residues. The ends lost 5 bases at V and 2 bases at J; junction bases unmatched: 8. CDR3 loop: CASSPIGQENTEAFF. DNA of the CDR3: TGTGCCAGCAGTCCTATAGGACAGGAAAACACTGAAGCTTTCTTT.

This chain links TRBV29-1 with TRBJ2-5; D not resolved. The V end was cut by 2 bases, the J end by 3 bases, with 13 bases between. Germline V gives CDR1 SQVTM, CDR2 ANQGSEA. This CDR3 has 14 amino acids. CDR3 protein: CSVENWRKEETQYF. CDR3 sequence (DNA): TGCAGCGTTGAAAATTGGCGAAAAGAAGAGACCCAGTACTTC.

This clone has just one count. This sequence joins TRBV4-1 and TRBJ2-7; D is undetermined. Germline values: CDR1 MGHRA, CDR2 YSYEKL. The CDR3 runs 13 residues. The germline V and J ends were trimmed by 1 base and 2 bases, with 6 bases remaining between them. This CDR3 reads CASSQGSPYEQYF. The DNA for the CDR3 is TGCGCCAGCAGCCAAGGTTCGCCCTACGAGCAGTACTTC.

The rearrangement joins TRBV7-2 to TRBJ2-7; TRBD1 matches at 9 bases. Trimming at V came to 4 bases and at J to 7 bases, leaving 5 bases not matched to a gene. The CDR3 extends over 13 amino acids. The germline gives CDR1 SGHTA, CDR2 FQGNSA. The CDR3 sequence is CASSSRGTGEQYF. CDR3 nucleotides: TGTGCCAGCAGCTCAAGGGGGACAGGGGAGCAGTACTTC.

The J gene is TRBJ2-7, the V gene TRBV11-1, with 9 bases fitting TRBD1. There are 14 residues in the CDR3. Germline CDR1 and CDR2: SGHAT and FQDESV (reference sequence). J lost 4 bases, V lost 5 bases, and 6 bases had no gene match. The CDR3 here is CASSHGQGTYEQYF. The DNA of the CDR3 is TGTGCCAGCAGCCACGGACAGGGGACTTACGAGCAGTACTTC. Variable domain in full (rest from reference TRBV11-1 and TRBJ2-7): EAEVAQSPRYKITEKSQAVAFWCDPISGHATLYWYRQILGQGPELLVQFQDESVVDDSQLPKDRFSAERLKGVDSTLKIQPAELGDSAMYLCASSHGQGTYEQYFGPGTRLTVT.

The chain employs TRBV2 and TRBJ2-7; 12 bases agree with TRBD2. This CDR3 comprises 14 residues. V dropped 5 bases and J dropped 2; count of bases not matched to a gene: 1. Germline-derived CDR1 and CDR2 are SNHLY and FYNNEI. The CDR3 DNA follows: TGTGCCAGCAGTTGGACTAGCGGGGCCTACGAGCAGTACTTC. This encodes CASSWTSGAYEQYF.

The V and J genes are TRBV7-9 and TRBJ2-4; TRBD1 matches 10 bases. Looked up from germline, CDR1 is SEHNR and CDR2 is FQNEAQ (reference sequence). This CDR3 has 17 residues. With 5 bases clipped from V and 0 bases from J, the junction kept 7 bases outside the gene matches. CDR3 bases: TGTGCCAGCAGCGCCCTGACAGGGGGCGAAGCCAAAAACATTCAGTACTTC. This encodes CASSALTGGEAKNIQYF.

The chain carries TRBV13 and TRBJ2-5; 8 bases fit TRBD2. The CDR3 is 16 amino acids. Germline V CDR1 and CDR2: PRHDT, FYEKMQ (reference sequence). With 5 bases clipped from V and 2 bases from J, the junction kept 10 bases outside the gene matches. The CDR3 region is CASSPGGAGDQETQYF. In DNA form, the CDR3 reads TGTGCCAGCAGCCCCGGGGGGGCGGGGGATCAAGAGACCCAGTACTTC.

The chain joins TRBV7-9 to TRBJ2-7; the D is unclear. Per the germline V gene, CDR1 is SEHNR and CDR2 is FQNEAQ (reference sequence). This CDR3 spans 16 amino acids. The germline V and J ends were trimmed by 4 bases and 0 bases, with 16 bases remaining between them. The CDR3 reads CASSYLGRLNSYEQYF. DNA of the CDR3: TGTGCCAGCAGCTACCTAGGGCGGCTTAACTCCTACGAGCAGTACTTC. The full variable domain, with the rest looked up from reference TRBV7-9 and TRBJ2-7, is DTGVSQNPRHKITKRGQNVTFRCDPISEHNRLYWYRQTLGQGPEFLTYFQNEAQLEKSRLLSDRFSAERPKGSFSTLEIQRTEQGDSAMYLCASSYLGRLNSYEQYFGPGTRLTVT.

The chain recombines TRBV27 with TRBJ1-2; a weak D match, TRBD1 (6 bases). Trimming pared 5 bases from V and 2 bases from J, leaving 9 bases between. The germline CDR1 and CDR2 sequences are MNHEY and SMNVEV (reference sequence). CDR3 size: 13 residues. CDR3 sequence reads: CASSTGTNYGYTF. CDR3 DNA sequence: TGTGCCAGCAGTACAGGGACCAACTATGGCTACACCTTC.

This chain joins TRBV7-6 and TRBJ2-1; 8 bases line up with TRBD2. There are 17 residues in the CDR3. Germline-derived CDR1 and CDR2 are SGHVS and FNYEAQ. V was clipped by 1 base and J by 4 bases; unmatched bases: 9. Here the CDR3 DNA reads TGTGCCAGCAGCTTAGAAGCAGCGGGAGCCCCTTACAATGAGCAGTTCTTC. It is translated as CASSLEAAGAPYNEQFF.

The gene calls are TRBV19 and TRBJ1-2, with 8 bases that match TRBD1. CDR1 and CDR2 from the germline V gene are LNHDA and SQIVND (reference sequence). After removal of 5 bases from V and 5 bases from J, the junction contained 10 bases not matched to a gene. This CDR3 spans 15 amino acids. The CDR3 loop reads CASSAGQGGGYGYTF. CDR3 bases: TGTGCCAGTAGTGCCGGACAGGGAGGAGGTTATGGCTACACCTTC.

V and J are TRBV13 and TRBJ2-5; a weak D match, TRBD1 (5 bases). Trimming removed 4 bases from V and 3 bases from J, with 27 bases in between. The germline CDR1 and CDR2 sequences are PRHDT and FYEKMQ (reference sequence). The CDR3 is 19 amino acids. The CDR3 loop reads CASSSILIQGRSVEETQYF. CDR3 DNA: TGTGCCAGCAGCTCTATTCTCATCCAGGGTCGATCGGTGGAAGAGACCCAGTACTTC.

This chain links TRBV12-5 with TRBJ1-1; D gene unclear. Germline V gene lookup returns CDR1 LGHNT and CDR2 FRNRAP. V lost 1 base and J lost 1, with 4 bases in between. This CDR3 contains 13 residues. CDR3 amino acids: CASGLGPNTEAFF. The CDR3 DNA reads TGTGCTAGTGGTTTGGGTCCGAACACTGAAGCTTTCTTT.

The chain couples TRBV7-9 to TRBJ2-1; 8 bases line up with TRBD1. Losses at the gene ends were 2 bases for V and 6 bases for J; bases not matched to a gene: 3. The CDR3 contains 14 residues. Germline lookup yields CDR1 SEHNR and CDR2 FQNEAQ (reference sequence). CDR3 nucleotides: TGTGCCAGCAGCTTACAGGGGGCTCCCAATGAGCAGTTCTTC. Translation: CASSLQGAPNEQFF.

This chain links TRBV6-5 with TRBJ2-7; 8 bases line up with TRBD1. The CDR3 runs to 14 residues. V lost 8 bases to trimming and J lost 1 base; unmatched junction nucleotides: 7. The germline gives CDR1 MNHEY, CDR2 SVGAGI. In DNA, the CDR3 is TGTGCCAGCGGATACCGACAGGGGTCCTACGAGCAGTACTTC. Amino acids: CASGYRQGSYEQYF.

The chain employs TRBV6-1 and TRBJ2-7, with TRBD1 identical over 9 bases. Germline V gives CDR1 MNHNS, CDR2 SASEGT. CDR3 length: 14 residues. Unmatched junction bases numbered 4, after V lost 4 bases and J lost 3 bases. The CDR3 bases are TGTGCCAGCAGTGCCGGGACAGGGATCTACGAGCAGTACTTC. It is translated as CASSAGTGIYEQYF.

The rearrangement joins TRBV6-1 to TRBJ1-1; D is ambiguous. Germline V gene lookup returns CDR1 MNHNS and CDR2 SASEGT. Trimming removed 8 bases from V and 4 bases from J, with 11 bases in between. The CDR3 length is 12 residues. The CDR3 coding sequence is TGTGCCAGCCTCCGCTGGGGCACTGAAGCTTTCTTT. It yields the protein CASLRWGTEAFF.

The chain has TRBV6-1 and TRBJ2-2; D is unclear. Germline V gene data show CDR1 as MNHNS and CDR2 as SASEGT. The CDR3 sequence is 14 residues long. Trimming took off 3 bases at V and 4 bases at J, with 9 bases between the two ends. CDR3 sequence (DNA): TGTGCCAGCAGTGACCGATACGCCACCGGGGAGCTGTTTTTT. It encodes CASSDRYATGELFF.

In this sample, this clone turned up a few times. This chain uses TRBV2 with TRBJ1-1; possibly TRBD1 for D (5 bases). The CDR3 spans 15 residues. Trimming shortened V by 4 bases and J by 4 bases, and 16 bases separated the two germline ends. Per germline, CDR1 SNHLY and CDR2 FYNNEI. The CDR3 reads CASSVGGVFITEAFF. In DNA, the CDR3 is TGTGCCAGCAGTGTGGGGGGTGTTTTTATCACTGAAGCTTTCTTT. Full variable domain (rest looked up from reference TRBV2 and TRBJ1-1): EPEVTQTPSHQVTQMGQEVILRCVPISNHLYFYWYRQILGQKVEFLVSFYNNEISEKSEIFDDQFSVERPDGSNFTLKIRSTKLEDSAMYFCASSVGGVFITEAFFGQGTRLTVV.

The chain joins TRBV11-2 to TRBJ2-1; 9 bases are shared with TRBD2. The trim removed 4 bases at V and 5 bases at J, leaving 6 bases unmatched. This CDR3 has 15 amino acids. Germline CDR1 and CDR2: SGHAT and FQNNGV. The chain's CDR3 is CASSYGRGGNNEQFF. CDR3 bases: TGTGCCAGCAGCTACGGGCGGGGGGGGAACAATGAGCAGTTCTTC.

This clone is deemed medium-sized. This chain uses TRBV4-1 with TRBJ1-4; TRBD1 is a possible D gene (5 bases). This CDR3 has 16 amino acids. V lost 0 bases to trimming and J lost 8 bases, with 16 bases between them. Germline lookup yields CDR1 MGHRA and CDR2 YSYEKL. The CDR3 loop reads CASSQDGAAGLEKLFF. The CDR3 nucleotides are TGCGCCAGCAGCCAAGATGGAGCGGCAGGGTTAGAAAAACTGTTTTTT.

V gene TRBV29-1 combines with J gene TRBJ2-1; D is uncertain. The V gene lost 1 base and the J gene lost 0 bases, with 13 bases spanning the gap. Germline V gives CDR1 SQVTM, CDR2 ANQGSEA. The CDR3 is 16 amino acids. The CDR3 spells CSVEVGRTSSYNEQFF. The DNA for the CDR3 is TGCAGCGTTGAAGTCGGACGCACGAGCTCCTACAATGAGCAGTTCTTC.

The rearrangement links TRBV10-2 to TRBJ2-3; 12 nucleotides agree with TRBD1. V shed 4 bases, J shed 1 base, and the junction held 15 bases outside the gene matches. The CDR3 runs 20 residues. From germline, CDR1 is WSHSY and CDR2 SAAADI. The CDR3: CASSGPGQGALGSGTDTQYF. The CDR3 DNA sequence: TGCGCCAGCAGTGGGCCGGGACAGGGGGCGCTGGGCAGCGGCACAGATACGCAGTATTTT.

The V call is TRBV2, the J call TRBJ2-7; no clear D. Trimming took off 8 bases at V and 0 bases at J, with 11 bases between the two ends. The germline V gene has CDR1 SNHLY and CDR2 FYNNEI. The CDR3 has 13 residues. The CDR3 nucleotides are TGTGCCAGCCTTAGGACGGTCTCCTACGAGCAGTACTTC. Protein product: CASLRTVSYEQYF.

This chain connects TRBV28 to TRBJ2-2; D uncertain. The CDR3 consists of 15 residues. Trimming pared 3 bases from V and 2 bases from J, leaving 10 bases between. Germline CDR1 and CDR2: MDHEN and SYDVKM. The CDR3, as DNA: TGTGCCAGCAGTTTTCCGACGGCTAACACCGGGGAGCTGTTTTTT. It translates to CASSFPTANTGELFF.